This T cell receptor beta chain was identified during a study of blood T cell repertoires in COVID-19. Study-level information: T cells, B-cell-depleted T cells, or PBMCs provided the cDNA or gDNA that served as material.

Method: immunoSEQ multiplex PCR; TCRdb's copy keeps in-frame clones and lacks some. The sample holds some 260,000 clones, 88% seen once. In germline, CDR1 is LNHDA, CDR2 SQIVND (reference sequence). This CDR3 is 16 amino acids long. The V segment lost 4 bases and the J segment 2 bases; nucleotides outside the gene matches: 9. This clone was counted a single time. The J gene is TRBJ1-2, the V gene TRBV19; the match to TRBD1 covers 8 bases. This sequence originates from a woman in her 30s with COVID-19, enrolled during active disease. Material: peripheral blood. The CDR3 protein is CASSTLPGQENYGYTF. The CDR3 region has the DNA TGTGCCAGTAGTACCCTGCCGGGACAGGAAAACTATGGCTACACCTTC.